This T cell receptor beta chain derives from a study of T cells in Graves' hyperthyroidism and ophthalmopathy. RNA transcripts provided the source from which TCR beta CDR3 regions were amplified. First-round RT-PCR targeting the TCR CDR3 was performed with the HTBI primer set. TCRdb re-called the multiplex PCR reads with MiXCR, one entry per CDR3 protein. The sample has over 500,000 distinct CDR3 sequences; 14% are singletons. The CDR3 totals 16 residues. The J segment lost 7 bases and the V segment lost 5 bases, leaving 10 bases of the junction unmatched. Per germline, CDR1 SEHNR and CDR2 FQNEAQ (reference sequence).

The origin of this receptor is a woman in her thirties or forties with Graves' hyperthyroidism. The sample comprised blood. The chain recombines TRBV7-9 with TRBJ2-2; 10 nucleotides match TRBD2. The CDR3, as DNA: TGTGCCAGCAGCCGAGGACTAGCGGTATCAGGCGGGGAGCTGTTTTTT. It is translated as CASSRGLAVSGGELFF.